This TCR beta chain derives from a study of cytomegalovirus exposure and HLA in healthy donors. Notes on this clone: What it binds is not known.

The CDR3 covers 14 residues. Germline CDR1 is SGHTA and CDR2 is FQGNSA. Trimming cost V 2 bases and J 3 bases, with 11 bases left between them. The PCR contained 60 Vbeta and 13 Jbeta primers. Produced via immunoSEQ multiplex PCR; TCRdb's table is partial and in-frame only. The table has around 110,000 clones, around three quarters seen once. Study conclusions and caveats: In a later analysis, TCR association rates varied by HLA locus: DRB1 most, HLA-C fewest.

The genes are TRBV7-2 and TRBJ2-7, with a possible D match to TRBD1 (6 bases). The sample consisted of PBMCs. This receptor was taken from a man aged 30-40 years in good health and CMV-seropositive. DNA for the CDR3: TGTGCCAGCAGCTTACTGGGGGCAAACTACGAGCAGTACTTC. It specifies CASSLLGANYEQYF.